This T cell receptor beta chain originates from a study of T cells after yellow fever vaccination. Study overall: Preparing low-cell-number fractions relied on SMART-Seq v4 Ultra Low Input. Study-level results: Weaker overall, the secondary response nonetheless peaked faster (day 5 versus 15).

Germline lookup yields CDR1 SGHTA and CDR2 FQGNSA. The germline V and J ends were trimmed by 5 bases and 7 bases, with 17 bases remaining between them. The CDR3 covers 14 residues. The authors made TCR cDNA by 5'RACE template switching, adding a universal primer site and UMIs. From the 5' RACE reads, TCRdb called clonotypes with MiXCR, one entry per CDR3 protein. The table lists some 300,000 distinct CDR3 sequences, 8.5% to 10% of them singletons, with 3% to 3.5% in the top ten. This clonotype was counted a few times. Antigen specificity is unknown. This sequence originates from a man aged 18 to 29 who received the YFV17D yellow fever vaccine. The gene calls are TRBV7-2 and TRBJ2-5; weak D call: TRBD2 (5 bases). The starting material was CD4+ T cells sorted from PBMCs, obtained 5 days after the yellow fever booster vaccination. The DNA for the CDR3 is TGTGCCAGCAGCCCCTCTCCGGGGTACGGGACCCAGTACTTC. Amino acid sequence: CASSPSPGYGTQYF.